These T cell receptor beta chains were read from a single sample in a study of HIV-infected patients and healthy controls. TCRdb processed the 5' RACE reads anew with MiXCR; each CDR3 protein has one entry. Of about 8,600 distinct CDR3 sequences listed, about 9% are singletons. Sequenced here: blood, sampled during antiretroviral therapy. The receptors come from an adult with HIV infection. The CDR3 runs from the conserved cysteine through the conserved F or W. Each record gives: J gene, CDR3 length, D gene, V gene, clone size, CDR3 protein, CDR3 DNA. A D gene is named only where the DNA matches it firmly. Only part of the rows carry a size: once, few, many, or a class if the clone is expanded.

>TRBJ1-1|12|NA|TRBV29-1|medium-sized
CSVRAGDTEAFF
TGCAGCGTTCGGGCAGGGGACACTGAAGCTTTCTTT
>TRBJ1-5|16|TRBD1|TRBV7-9|many
CASSSSGQVVSQPQHF
TGTGCCAGCAGTTCCTCTGGACAGGTTGTTAGTCAGCCCCAGCATTTT
>TRBJ1-3|15|NA|TRBV30|many
CAWRTGGALGNTIYF
TGTGCCTGGAGGACGGGTGGGGCGCTTGGAAACACCATATATTTT
>TRBJ2-1|13|NA|TRBV7-2|medium-sized
CASSLVWGAEQFF
TGTGCCAGCAGCTTAGTTTGGGGAGCTGAGCAGTTCTTC
>TRBJ2-3|16|TRBD2|TRBV5-1|few
CASNLNPSGSTDTQYF
TGCGCCAGCAACCTAAATCCTAGCGGATCCACAGATACGCAGTATTTT
>TRBJ2-1|16|TRBD2|TRBV12-3/TRBV12-4|many
CASRIMLAGGYNEQFF
TGTGCCAGCAGGATTATGCTAGCGGGAGGATACAATGAGCAGTTCTTC
>TRBJ1-5|17|TRBD1|TRBV10-2|NA
CASRETGGDYSNQPQHF
TGCGCCAGCAGAGAGACAGGGGGAGACTATAGCAATCAGCCCCAGCATTTT
>TRBJ1-1|9|NA|TRBV7-6|NA
CASSPGAFF
TGTGCCAGCAGCCCGGGGGCTTTCTTT
>TRBJ1-2|16|NA|TRBV5-6|NA
CASSYGDGTEIYGYTF
TGTGCCAGCAGCTACGGGGACGGGACGGAGATCTATGGCTACACCTTC
>TRBJ2-3|17|TRBD2|TRBV4-1|NA
CASSQDRGGAFTDTQYF
TGCGCCAGCAGCCAAGATCGGGGGGGGGCGTTCACAGATACGCAGTATTTT
>TRBJ2-7|13|NA|TRBV20-1|many
CSARGPYPYEQYF
TGCAGTGCTAGAGGCCCTTACCCCTACGAGCAGTACTTC
>TRBJ2-1|12|NA|TRBV7-8|few
CASSSPGDEQFF
TGTGCCAGCAGCTCCCCCGGTGATGAGCAGTTCTTC
>TRBJ1-5|17|NA|TRBV28|many
CASSSHRAGRSNQPQHF
TGTGCCAGCAGTTCGCACCGGGCAGGGAGGAGCAATCAGCCCCAGCATTTT
>TRBJ1-4|15|NA|TRBV6-6|many
CASSYSVGDGEKLFF
TGTGCCAGCAGTTACTCGGTGGGGGATGGAGAAAAACTGTTTTTT
>TRBJ1-2|13|NA|TRBV12-3/TRBV12-4|many
CASSEFQGYGYTF
TGTGCCAGCAGTGAGTTTCAGGGGTACGGCTACACCTTC
>TRBJ2-7|15|TRBD2|TRBV9|many
CASRATSGSCYEQYF
TGTGCCAGCAGAGCCACTAGCGGGAGTTGCTACGAGCAGTACTTC
>TRBJ2-1|14|TRBD2|TRBV9|many
CASSEAGSNNEQFF
TGTGCCAGCAGCGAAGCGGGGTCAAACAATGAGCAGTTCTTC
>TRBJ2-7|14|NA|TRBV7-9|few
CASSSPRGAYEQYF
TGTGCCAGCAGCTCTCCACGGGGAGCCTACGAGCAGTACTTC
>TRBJ1-3|15|NA|TRBV13|many
CASSLGRLSGNTIYF
TGTGCCAGCAGCTTAGGTCGACTCTCTGGAAACACCATATATTTT
>TRBJ1-2|14|TRBD1|TRBV7-8|many
CASSLQGSNYGYTF
TGTGCCAGCAGCCTACAGGGGAGTAACTATGGCTACACCTTC
>TRBJ2-1|15|NA|TRBV7-9|medium-sized
CASQNPPTIYNEQFF
TGTGCCAGCCAGAACCCCCCAACGATCTACAATGAGCAGTTCTTC
>TRBJ2-5|13|NA|TRBV7-2|many
CASSLLGVETQYF
TGTGCCAGCAGCTTATTGGGGGTTGAGACCCAGTACTTC
>TRBJ2-3|13|NA|TRBV6-1|medium-sized
CASSDPGADTQYF
TGTGCCAGCAGTGACCCAGGTGCAGATACGCAGTATTTT
>TRBJ1-4|13|NA|TRBV6-6|NA
CASMRAYNEKLFF
TGTGCCAGCATGCGGGCCTATAATGAAAAACTGTTTTTT
>TRBJ1-2|14|NA|TRBV19|medium-sized
CASSSFSGDYGYTF
TGTGCCAGTAGTTCATTCTCGGGAGACTATGGCTACACCTTC
>TRBJ1-1|15|NA|TRBV6-2/TRBV6-3|many
CASSPPGRLGSEAFF
TGTGCCAGCAGTCCCCCGGGACGGTTAGGGTCTGAAGCTTTCTTT
>TRBJ2-6|16|TRBD1|TRBV5-4|many
CASSWDRASGANVLTF
TGTGCCAGCAGCTGGGACAGGGCCTCTGGGGCCAACGTCCTGACTTTC
>TRBJ1-4|14|NA|TRBV25-1|medium-sized
CASSDDTGIEKLFF
TGTGCCAGCAGTGACGACACAGGGATAGAAAAACTGTTTTTT
>TRBJ2-7|13|TRBD2|TRBV2|many
CASSERGLDEQYF
TGTGCCAGCAGTGAAAGGGGACTAGACGAGCAGTACTTC
>TRBJ2-1|13|NA|TRBV6-1|many
CASSEGGQGLLFF
TGTGCCAGCAGTGAAGGTGGGCAGGGGCTCCTCTTCTTC
>TRBJ1-2|16|NA|TRBV4-1|many
CASSQEVPGTNYGYTF
TGCGCCAGCAGCCAAGAGGTTCCAGGGACTAACTATGGCTACACCTTC
>TRBJ1-2|15|NA|TRBV20-1|many
CSARDLRRINYGYTF
TGCAGTGCTAGAGATCTTCGGCGGATAAACTATGGCTACACCTTC
>TRBJ1-1|14|NA|TRBV18|NA
CASSPRVHREEAFF
TGTGCCAGCTCACCACGGGTTCACCGGGAGGAAGCTTTCTTT
>TRBJ2-4|14|NA|TRBV10-3|few
CAISGQNSSNIQYF
TGTGCCATCAGTGGACAGAATAGTAGTAACATTCAGTACTTC
>TRBJ1-5|13|NA|TRBV12-3/TRBV12-4|many
CASSSMGAQPQHF
TGTGCCAGCAGTTCGATGGGGGCTCAGCCCCAGCATTTT
>TRBJ1-1|13|NA|TRBV9|medium-sized
CASGRGGRTEAFF
TGTGCCAGCGGGAGGGGAGGAAGAACTGAAGCTTTCTTT
>TRBJ1-5|12|NA|TRBV4-1|medium-sized
CASSQGGQPQHF
TGCGCCAGCAGCCAGGGCGGACAGCCCCAGCATTTT
>TRBJ2-7|14|TRBD2|TRBV20-1|many
CSAVTSHGDYEQYF
TGCAGTGCTGTGACTAGCCACGGGGACTACGAGCAGTACTTC
>TRBJ1-5|16|TRBD1|TRBV2|NA
CASSAILRGGDQPQHF
TGTGCCAGCAGTGCAATCCTCAGGGGGGGCGATCAGCCCCAGCATTTT
>TRBJ2-3|15|NA|TRBV6-6|large
CASPPEPHLTDTQYF
TGTGCCAGCCCCCCCGAGCCCCACCTCACAGATACGCAGTATTTT
>TRBJ1-2|13|NA|TRBV12-3/TRBV12-4|medium-sized
CASSFGASYGYTF
TGTGCCAGCAGTTTCGGAGCCTCCTATGGCTACACCTTC
>TRBJ2-2|16|NA|TRBV10-1|NA
CASCASQTLNTGELFF
TGCGCCAGCTGTGCATCACAGACCCTGAACACCGGGGAGCTGTTTTTT
>TRBJ2-3|19|NA|TRBV7-8|many
CASSLARASRRYATDTQYF
TGTGCCAGCAGCTTAGCGCGGGCCTCACGGAGGTATGCCACAGATACGCAGTATTTT
>TRBJ2-1|14|NA|TRBV4-1|many
CASSQVGGVDEQFF
TGCGCCAGCAGCCAAGTCGGAGGGGTGGATGAGCAGTTCTTC
>TRBJ1-5|15|NA|TRBV3-1|many
CASSHTGTQNQPQHF
TGTGCCAGCAGCCACACCGGGACACAAAATCAGCCCCAGCATTTT
>TRBJ1-1|13|NA|TRBV10-3|medium-sized
CAISIELNTEAFF
TGTGCCATCAGCATAGAGTTGAACACTGAAGCTTTCTTT
>TRBJ1-5|15|NA|TRBV5-1|NA
CASSQDGESNQPQHF
TGCGCCAGCAGCCAAGACGGGGAGAGCAATCAGCCCCAGCATTTT
>TRBJ2-1|16|TRBD1|TRBV7-3|many
CASSPRTGGGFGEQFF
TGTGCCAGCAGCCCCCGGACAGGGGGCGGCTTTGGTGAGCAGTTCTTC
>TRBJ2-1|17|NA|TRBV14|medium-sized
CASSQDIARGSYNEQFF
TGTGCCAGCAGCCAAGATATAGCCAGAGGCTCCTACAATGAGCAGTTCTTC
>TRBJ1-5|16|NA|TRBV6-1|NA
CASSEFIGRRDQPQHF
TGTGCCAGCAGTGAATTTATAGGCAGACGAGATCAGCCCCAGCATTTT